Listed here are 22 T cell receptor beta chains from one sample, sequenced in a study of blood T cells in healthy people across ages. PCR was performed a second time for 7 to 11 cycles using a sample-barcoded 5' primer and a J-beta primer mix. TCRdb reprocessed the 5' RACE reads via MiXCR and lists one record per CDR3 protein. Here the sample spans 500,000 to 600,000 distinct CDR3 sequences, 25% to 30% being singletons. Material for sequencing was blood. The receptors here all came from a woman in her seventies in good health.

The rearrangement joins TRBV29-1 to TRBJ2-5; D is undetermined. TRBJ2-7 explains the end of the DNA better; the J call may be wrong. Germline CDR1 and CDR2: SQVTM and ANQGSEA. The CDR3 extends over 13 amino acids. CDR3 coding DNA: TGCAGCGTTGAATGGGGTAAAAGAGACGAGCAGTACTTC. Amino acids: CSVEWGKRDEQYF.

This clonotype showed up just once. The chain combines TRBV7-9 with TRBJ2-6; TRBD1 might be the D (5 bases). This CDR3 is 16 amino acids long. CDR1 is SEHNR, CDR2 FQNEAQ, per germline (reference sequence). Trimming left V 2 bases short and J 2 bases short, with 10 bases between. Here the CDR3 reads CASSLRAGPGANVLTF. The CDR3, as DNA: TGTGCCAGCAGCTTACGTGCAGGGCCTGGGGCCAACGTCCTGACTTTC.

V is TRBV5-4 and J is TRBJ2-1, with TRBD1 identical over 7 bases. The CDR3 extends over 14 amino acids. V shed 4 bases and J 9 bases; nucleotides not matched to a gene: 10. The V gene's germline CDR1 is SGHNT and CDR2 YYREEE (reference sequence). The CDR3 DNA reads TGTGCCAGCAGCCCCTCAAGACAGGGACCTGAGCAGTTCTTC. It encodes CASSPSRQGPEQFF. The full variable domain, completed using reference TRBV5-4 and TRBJ2-1, is ETGVTQSPTHLIKTRGQQVTLRCSSQSGHNTVSWYQQALGQGPQFIFQYYREEENGRGNFPPRFSGLQFPNYSSELNVNALELDDSALYLCASSPSRQGPEQFFGPGTRLTVL.

The genes are TRBV20-1 and TRBJ2-1; D remains unclear. Trimming shortened V by 0 bases and J by 9 bases, and 12 bases separated the two germline ends. This CDR3 spans 13 amino acids. The germline V gene has CDR1 DFQATT and CDR2 SNEGSKA (reference sequence). This CDR3 is CSARDTMGFEQFF. CDR3 nucleotide sequence: TGCAGTGCTAGAGACACTATGGGTTTTGAGCAGTTCTTC.

This clonotype was observed a handful of times. The chain has TRBV20-1 and TRBJ2-5; 10 bases fit TRBD1. Germline loops: CDR1 DFQATT, CDR2 SNEGSKA (reference sequence). The CDR3 totals 12 residues. With V trimmed by 6 bases and J by 5 bases, 3 bases remained unmatched. The CDR3 sequence is CSAGQGGETQYF. CDR3 in DNA: TGCAGTGCCGGACAGGGGGGGGAGACCCAGTACTTC.

There are a few counts of this clonotype. This chain connects TRBV20-1 to TRBJ2-7, with 12 bases matching TRBD2. V shed 1 base, J shed 2 bases, and the junction held 12 bases outside the gene matches. Germline assignment: CDR1 DFQATT and CDR2 SNEGSKA (reference sequence). This CDR3 is built from 18 residues. CDR3 sequence (DNA): TGCAGTGCTAGAGTCTTTGGGAGGACTAGCGGGGCCCCCTACGAGCAGTACTTC. Translated: CSARVFGRTSGAPYEQYF.

This clonotype has a count of ten or more. V is TRBV5-1 and J is TRBJ1-1; TRBD1 might be the D (5 bases). V was clipped by 0 bases and J by 4 bases, with 10 bases between them. Germline CDR1 is SGHRS and CDR2 is YFSETQ. This CDR3 has 14 amino acids. The DNA for the CDR3 is TGCGCCAGCAGCTTGGGTGGGGGGGGCACTGAAGCTTTCTTT. Translation gives CASSLGGGGTEAFF.

This clonotype was recorded many times. The chain recombines TRBV24-1 with TRBJ2-3; TRBD2 matches 9 bases. Germline V gives CDR1 KGHDR, CDR2 SFDVKD. The V and J ends lost 3 bases and 2 bases, in that order; junction bases with no gene match: 11. The CDR3 length is 18 residues. The CDR3 loop reads CATSDPGGGARDTDTQYF. The CDR3 DNA reads TGTGCCACCAGTGATCCGGGCGGGGGGGCCCGGGACACAGATACGCAGTATTTT.

This clonotype was seen more than once but under ten times. V is TRBV2 and J is TRBJ1-2, with 9 bases lining up with TRBD1. The germline V gene encodes CDR1 SNHLY and CDR2 FYNNEI. The CDR3 totals 14 residues. V was pared by 9 bases and J by 8 bases, with 13 bases of the junction left unmatched. The DNA of the CDR3 is TGTGCCAGAGCCCTCGGGACAGGGACCCCCGGCTACACCTTC. It encodes CARALGTGTPGYTF.

This clonotype occurred a few times. J is TRBJ1-3 and V is TRBV5-1; D is undetermined. Germline V gene lookup returns CDR1 SGHRS and CDR2 YFSETQ. V was clipped by 4 bases and J by 0 bases, with 11 bases between them. This CDR3 has 15 amino acids. The CDR3 is CASSPGVVSGNTIYF. The CDR3 DNA follows: TGCGCCAGCAGCCCCGGGGTCGTCTCTGGAAACACCATATATTTT.

This chain uses TRBV4-1 with TRBJ2-7, with D perhaps given as TRBD1 or TRBD2 (5 bases each). CDR3 size: 15 residues. The germline V and J ends were trimmed by 4 bases and 7 bases, with 20 bases remaining between them. Germline-derived CDR1 and CDR2 are MGHRA and YSYEKL. The CDR3 here is CASSLDSTATGEQYF. DNA of the CDR3: TGCGCCAGCAGCCTTGATTCGACAGCCACGGGAGAGCAGTACTTC.

The chain uses TRBV5-1 and TRBJ1-5, with D uncertain. This CDR3 region has 16 residues. V dropped 0 bases and J dropped 1 base, with 11 bases sitting between them. Per the germline V gene, CDR1 is SGHRS and CDR2 is YFSETQ. The CDR3: CASSLGGGSSNQPQHF. The CDR3 DNA follows: TGCGCCAGCAGCTTGGGGGGAGGGTCCAGCAATCAGCCCCAGCATTTT.

This clonotype was seen only a few times. The chain has TRBV20-1 and TRBJ1-2, with 9 bases identical to TRBD1. The germline V gene encodes CDR1 DFQATT and CDR2 SNEGSKA (reference sequence). Trimming at V came to 0 bases and at J to 7 bases, leaving 12 bases not matched to a gene. The CDR3 sequence is 16 residues long. The CDR3 DNA reads TGCAGTGCTAGAGATCAATGGACAGGGGAATTGGGTGGCTACACCTTC. Its protein product is CSARDQWTGELGGYTF.

The rearrangement uses TRBV7-9 and TRBJ1-2, with D unclear. V lost 0 bases, J lost 5 bases, and 7 bases lay in between. The CDR3 sequence is 13 residues long. CDR1 SEHNR and CDR2 FQNEAQ come from the germline V gene (reference sequence). The CDR3 is CASSLAVFYGYTF. The CDR3 bases are TGTGCCAGCAGCTTAGCCGTATTTTATGGCTACACCTTC.

This clonotype was detected a few times. The chain recombines TRBV27 with TRBJ2-1, with 12 positions matching TRBD2. J lost 10 bases, V lost 5 bases, and 21 bases had no gene match. Germline V CDR1 and CDR2: MNHEY, SMNVEV (reference sequence). The CDR3 length is 19 residues. CDR3 region: CASSPIPGLAGRSRGEQFF. In nucleotides, the CDR3 is TGTGCCAGCAGTCCAATTCCCGGACTAGCGGGGAGGTCCCGCGGGGAGCAGTTCTTC.

This chain uses TRBV24-1 with TRBJ2-5; tentatively, D is TRBD1 (5 bases). The CDR3 is 12 amino acids. The V gene's germline CDR1 is KGHDR and CDR2 SFDVKD. V lost 7 bases and J 5 bases, leaving 10 bases between the germline ends. The CDR3 sequence: CATRGPEETQYF. CDR3 nucleotides: TGTGCCACCAGGGGGCCTGAGGAGACCCAGTACTTC.

The table lists this clonotype with a few counts. This chain connects TRBV20-1 to TRBJ2-3; possible D gene TRBD2, 6 bases. Germline values: CDR1 DFQATT, CDR2 SNEGSKA (reference sequence). The CDR3 consists of 17 residues. The V end was cut by 1 base, the J end by 0 bases, with 17 bases between. The CDR3 here is CSARGVGGPTSTDTQYF. CDR3 DNA sequence: TGCAGTGCTAGAGGTGTAGGAGGGCCCACTAGCACAGATACGCAGTATTTT.

In its sample, this clonotype was seen a few times. DNA of the CDR3: TGCGCCAGCAGCGGGGGGGCCATACACGAGGAGACCCAGTACTTC. This codes for CASSGGAIHEETQYF. This sequence joins TRBV5-1 and TRBJ2-5; a possible D gene is TRBD2 (7 bases). The V and J ends lost 4 bases and 5 bases respectively, with 18 bases between them. CDR1 and CDR2 from the germline V gene are SGHRS and YFSETQ. This CDR3 region has 15 residues.

The chain combines TRBV5-5 with TRBJ2-5, with a tentative D call TRBD1 (6 bases). Trimming removed 4 bases from V and 9 bases from J, with 13 bases in between. Germline V CDR1 and CDR2: SGHKS, YYEKEE (reference sequence). This CDR3 is 12 amino acids long. This CDR3 is CASSPPPGAQYF. CDR3 bases: TGTGCCAGCAGCCCCCCACCAGGGGCCCAGTACTTC.

The chain has TRBV7-9 and TRBJ2-1; TRBD1 is a possible D gene (6 bases). The CDR3 contains 18 residues. V was trimmed by 5 bases and J by 0 bases, leaving 20 bases between them. Germline CDR1 SEHNR, CDR2 FQNEAQ (reference sequence). CDR3 in amino acids: CASSPGPIQGFSYNEQFF. The CDR3 DNA reads as TGTGCCAGCAGCCCTGGCCCCATACAGGGTTTCTCCTACAATGAGCAGTTCTTC. The full variable domain, its missing parts supplied by reference TRBV7-9 and TRBJ2-1, is DTGVSQNPRHKITKRGQNVTFRCDPISEHNRLYWYRQTLGQGPEFLTYFQNEAQLEKSRLLSDRFSAERPKGSFSTLEIQRTEQGDSAMYLCASSPGPIQGFSYNEQFFGPGTRLTVL.

This clonotype was recorded at least ten times. This chain joins TRBV12-3 or TRBV12-4 and TRBJ2-2; D is possibly TRBD2 (6 bases). The CDR3 is 13 amino acids. Trimming left V 3 bases short and J 5 bases short, with 7 bases between. CDR3 sequence reads: CASSFGGTGELFF. The CDR3 DNA is TGTGCCAGCAGTTTCGGGGGTACCGGGGAGCTGTTTTTT.

V and J are TRBV5-1 and TRBJ2-1, with D perhaps matching TRBD1 or TRBD2 (5 bases each). Looked up from germline, CDR1 is SGHRS and CDR2 is YFSETQ. This CDR3 has 15 amino acids. V dropped 4 bases and J dropped 0 bases, with 11 bases sitting between them. Written as DNA, the CDR3 is TGCGCCAGCAGCCACACTGGGGGCTCCTACAATGAGCAGTTCTTC. Translation gives CASSHTGGSYNEQFF.